The rows below give T cell receptor beta chains drawn from one sample of a study of T cell repertoires in cytomegalovirus infection. TCRdb recomputed calls from the reads with MiXCR, one row per CDR3 protein. The data contain roughly 230,000 distinct CDR3 sequences, roughly 22% of them singletons. The specimen was CD8+ T cells from PBMCs. Receptor source: a human donor in good health (CMV status not recorded). Some clones in this sample may be carry-over from other donors' samples. Both conserved end residues are part of each CDR3. The order of the fields is J gene, V gene, clone size, D gene, CDR3 protein, CDR3 DNA. A D gene is named only where the DNA matches it firmly. Clone sizes are given selectively: once, few, many, or a class where the clone is expanded.

J gene: TRBJ2-3; V gene: TRBV12-3/TRBV12-4; clone size: .; D gene: .; CDR3 protein: CANMGYNPDTQYF; CDR3 DNA: TGTGCCAACATGGGGTACAACCCAGATACGCAGTATTTT
J gene: TRBJ2-7; V gene: TRBV11-3; clone size: .; D gene: .; CDR3 protein: CASSFGSGEQYF; CDR3 DNA: TGTGCCAGCAGCTTTGGGTCTGGTGAGCAGTACTTC
J gene: TRBJ2-7; V gene: TRBV7-9; clone size: many; D gene: .; CDR3 protein: CASSLVPHSSYEQYF; CDR3 DNA: TGTGCCAGCAGCTTAGTTCCACACTCTTCCTACGAGCAGTACTTC
J gene: TRBJ2-7; V gene: TRBV12-3/TRBV12-4; clone size: many; D gene: .; CDR3 protein: CASSLYRGTYEQYF; CDR3 DNA: TGTGCCAGCAGTTTATATCGGGGAACCTACGAGCAGTACTTC
J gene: TRBJ1-6; V gene: TRBV12-3/TRBV12-4; clone size: many; D gene: .; CDR3 protein: CASTLGGNSPLHF; CDR3 DNA: TGTGCCAGCACCCTCGGGGGAAATTCACCCCTCCACTTT
J gene: TRBJ2-1; V gene: TRBV28; clone size: .; D gene: TRBD1; CDR3 protein: CASSPWTGTLDNEQFF; CDR3 DNA: TGTGCCAGCAGTCCTTGGACAGGGACGTTAGACAATGAGCAGTTCTTC
J gene: TRBJ1-1; V gene: TRBV6-5; clone size: few; D gene: .; CDR3 protein: CASSFRDAATEAFF; CDR3 DNA: TGTGCCAGCAGCTTCCGGGATGCAGCCACTGAAGCTTTCTTT
J gene: TRBJ1-5; V gene: TRBV27; clone size: .; D gene: .; CDR3 protein: CASSLVGANQPQHF; CDR3 DNA: TGTGCCAGCAGTTTAGTGGGGGCGAATCAGCCCCAGCATTTT
J gene: TRBJ2-1; V gene: TRBV19; clone size: few; D gene: TRBD2; CDR3 protein: CASSIYGGGGFNEQFF; CDR3 DNA: TGTGCCAGTAGTATATACGGCGGGGGGGGGTTCAATGAGCAGTTCTTC
J gene: TRBJ2-7; V gene: TRBV19; clone size: few; D gene: .; CDR3 protein: CASSVQIGDFAYEQYF; CDR3 DNA: TGTGCCAGTAGTGTCCAGATCGGGGACTTCGCCTACGAGCAGTACTTC
J gene: TRBJ1-1; V gene: TRBV15; clone size: .; D gene: TRBD1; CDR3 protein: CATSGGTATEAFF; CDR3 DNA: TGTGCCACCAGCGGAGGGACAGCGACTGAAGCTTTCTTT
J gene: TRBJ2-3; V gene: TRBV2; clone size: few; D gene: .; CDR3 protein: CASVSDTQYF; CDR3 DNA: TGTGCCAGCGTTTCAGATACGCAGTATTTT
J gene: TRBJ1-1; V gene: TRBV19; clone size: .; D gene: .; CDR3 protein: CATPSIEHSEAFF; CDR3 DNA: TGTGCCACCCCATCCATCGAACACTCTGAAGCTTTCTTT
J gene: TRBJ2-2; V gene: TRBV11-1; clone size: .; D gene: .; CDR3 protein: CASSWQENTGELFF; CDR3 DNA: TGTGCCAGCAGCTGGCAAGAGAACACCGGGGAGCTGTTTTTT
J gene: TRBJ2-1; V gene: TRBV29-1; clone size: few; D gene: .; CDR3 protein: CSVEGGTSFNYNEQFF; CDR3 DNA: TGCAGCGTTGAAGGGGGCACTTCCTTTAACTACAATGAGCAGTTCTTC
J gene: TRBJ2-7; V gene: TRBV5-4; clone size: .; D gene: TRBD1; CDR3 protein: CASSSIRDRPYEQYF; CDR3 DNA: TGTGCCAGCAGTTCTATCCGGGACAGACCCTACGAGCAGTACTTC
J gene: TRBJ2-7; V gene: TRBV7-6; clone size: many; D gene: .; CDR3 protein: CASSKTGGDEQYF; CDR3 DNA: TGTGCCAGCAGCAAGACAGGAGGTGACGAGCAGTACTTC
J gene: TRBJ2-3; V gene: TRBV2; clone size: few; D gene: .; CDR3 protein: CASRGLKQYF; CDR3 DNA: TGTGCCAGCAGAGGACTCAAGCAGTATTTT
J gene: TRBJ1-5; V gene: TRBV19; clone size: .; D gene: .; CDR3 protein: CASSPLAGNSNQPQHF; CDR3 DNA: TGTGCCAGTAGCCCCCTGGCGGGGAATAGCAATCAGCCCCAGCATTTT
J gene: TRBJ2-2; V gene: TRBV20-1; clone size: few; D gene: TRBD2; CDR3 protein: CSARSPGGANTGELFF; CDR3 DNA: TGCAGTGCCCGAAGTCCGGGGGGAGCGAACACCGGGGAGCTGTTTTTT
J gene: TRBJ1-1; V gene: TRBV15; clone size: .; D gene: .; CDR3 protein: CATSRETYVFTEAFF; CDR3 DNA: TGTGCCACCAGCAGAGAGACTTACGTATTCACTGAAGCTTTCTTT
J gene: TRBJ2-1; V gene: TRBV7-6; clone size: once; D gene: TRBD1; CDR3 protein: CASSPPRGSSSYNEQFF; CDR3 DNA: TGTGCCAGCAGCCCCCCCAGGGGGTCAAGCTCCTACAATGAGCAGTTCTTC
J gene: TRBJ1-2; V gene: TRBV9; clone size: .; D gene: .; CDR3 protein: CASSPSGAGYGYTF; CDR3 DNA: TGTGCCAGCAGCCCATCTGGGGCCGGCTATGGCTACACCTTC
J gene: TRBJ2-2; V gene: TRBV7-9; clone size: .; D gene: TRBD2; CDR3 protein: CASIPRGGHTGELFF; CDR3 DNA: TGTGCCAGCATTCCGCGGGGGGGACACACCGGGGAGCTGTTTTTT
J gene: TRBJ2-2; V gene: TRBV6-6; clone size: .; D gene: .; CDR3 protein: CASSYSAGELFF; CDR3 DNA: TGTGCCAGCAGTTACTCTGCCGGGGAGCTGTTTTTT
J gene: TRBJ1-5; V gene: TRBV4-1; clone size: .; D gene: .; CDR3 protein: CASSQTQGPNQPQHF; CDR3 DNA: TGTGCCAGCAGCCAAACTCAGGGGCCGAATCAGCCCCAGCATTTT
J gene: TRBJ1-2; V gene: TRBV19; clone size: many; D gene: .; CDR3 protein: CASSVQGNWNGYTF; CDR3 DNA: TGTGCCAGTAGTGTGCAGGGGAATTGGAATGGCTACACCTTC
J gene: TRBJ1-1; V gene: TRBV7-9; clone size: .; D gene: .; CDR3 protein: CASSYRRDLNTEAFF; CDR3 DNA: TGTGCCAGCAGCTACCGAAGGGACTTGAACACTGAAGCTTTCTTT
J gene: TRBJ2-7; V gene: TRBV6-6; clone size: .; D gene: .; CDR3 protein: CASTHSGTYEQYF; CDR3 DNA: TGTGCCAGCACACATTCGGGGACCTACGAGCAGTACTTC
J gene: TRBJ1-1; V gene: TRBV12-3/TRBV12-4; clone size: many; D gene: .; CDR3 protein: CASSLSAGRTEAFF; CDR3 DNA: TGTGCCAGCAGTTTAAGCGCGGGAAGAACTGAAGCTTTCTTT
J gene: TRBJ2-1; V gene: TRBV12-3/TRBV12-4; clone size: many; D gene: .; CDR3 protein: CASSHSYNEQFF; CDR3 DNA: TGTGCCAGCAGTCACTCCTACAATGAGCAGTTCTTC
J gene: TRBJ1-1; V gene: TRBV5-1; clone size: few; D gene: .; CDR3 protein: CASSWGQTAEAFF; CDR3 DNA: TGCGCCAGCAGCTGGGGTCAAACCGCTGAAGCTTTCTTT
J gene: TRBJ2-1; V gene: TRBV7-6; clone size: many; D gene: .; CDR3 protein: CASSFGAGVSDNEQFF; CDR3 DNA: TGTGCCAGCAGCTTTGGGGCAGGGGTCTCGGACAATGAGCAGTTCTTC
J gene: TRBJ2-7; V gene: TRBV6-2/TRBV6-3; clone size: .; D gene: .; CDR3 protein: CASSYSITDSYEQYF; CDR3 DNA: TGTGCCAGCAGTTACTCGATAACGGACTCCTACGAGCAGTACTTC
J gene: TRBJ2-7; V gene: TRBV20-1; clone size: few; D gene: TRBD2; CDR3 protein: CSAFSGGGPYEQYF; CDR3 DNA: TGCAGTGCTTTTAGCGGGGGGGGCCCCTACGAGCAGTACTTC
J gene: TRBJ2-1; V gene: TRBV20-1; clone size: few; D gene: TRBD2; CDR3 protein: CSAKGLAGAYYNEQFF; CDR3 DNA: TGCAGTGCTAAGGGACTAGCGGGGGCCTACTACAATGAGCAGTTCTTC
J gene: TRBJ1-5; V gene: TRBV4-1; clone size: .; D gene: .; CDR3 protein: CASSQLSVGQPQHF; CDR3 DNA: TGCGCCAGCAGCCAATTGTCAGTTGGTCAGCCCCAGCATTTT
J gene: TRBJ2-7; V gene: TRBV20-1; clone size: .; D gene: .; CDR3 protein: CSALLGERVPYEQYF; CDR3 DNA: TGCAGTGCTTTACTTGGGGAGCGGGTGCCCTACGAGCAGTACTTC
J gene: TRBJ2-2; V gene: TRBV5-6; clone size: .; D gene: .; CDR3 protein: CASSSYGGELFF; CDR3 DNA: TGTGCCAGCAGCTCGTATGGCGGGGAGCTGTTTTTT
J gene: TRBJ1-1; V gene: TRBV12-3/TRBV12-4; clone size: many; D gene: .; CDR3 protein: CASSSTTLNTEAFF; CDR3 DNA: TGTGCCAGCAGTTCGACGACACTTAACACTGAAGCTTTCTTT
J gene: TRBJ2-2; V gene: TRBV7-8; clone size: .; D gene: .; CDR3 protein: CASSSGSWVKTGELFF; CDR3 DNA: TGTGCCAGCAGCTCAGGGTCTTGGGTAAAGACCGGGGAGCTGTTTTTT
J gene: TRBJ1-5; V gene: TRBV19; clone size: .; D gene: .; CDR3 protein: CATGDSPAIQPQHF; CDR3 DNA: TGTGCCACCGGGGACTCCCCGGCGATACAGCCCCAGCATTTT
J gene: TRBJ2-1; V gene: TRBV5-6; clone size: .; D gene: TRBD1; CDR3 protein: CASSLEGAEGISYNEQFF; CDR3 DNA: TGTGCCAGCAGCTTGGAGGGGGCCGAGGGTATTTCCTACAATGAGCAGTTCTTC
J gene: TRBJ2-1; V gene: TRBV14; clone size: .; D gene: TRBD2; CDR3 protein: CASSQDPAGVVDDEQFF; CDR3 DNA: TGTGCCAGCAGCCAAGATCCAGCGGGAGTTGTGGACGATGAGCAGTTCTTC
J gene: TRBJ1-1; V gene: TRBV11-3; clone size: .; D gene: TRBD1; CDR3 protein: CASSPHQGGLNTEAFF; CDR3 DNA: TGTGCCAGCAGCCCCCACCAGGGGGGCTTAAACACTGAAGCTTTCTTT
J gene: TRBJ2-1; V gene: TRBV14; clone size: few; D gene: .; CDR3 protein: CASSQDFGGSYNEQFF; CDR3 DNA: TGTGCCAGCAGCCAAGATTTTGGCGGATCCTACAATGAGCAGTTCTTC
J gene: TRBJ1-1; V gene: TRBV7-8; clone size: many; D gene: .; CDR3 protein: CASSPYLGTLGTEAFF; CDR3 DNA: TGTGCCAGCAGCCCCTACTTAGGGACCCTAGGAACTGAAGCTTTCTTT
J gene: TRBJ2-3; V gene: TRBV6-6; clone size: .; D gene: TRBD2; CDR3 protein: CASSYQRGGSTDTQYF; CDR3 DNA: TGTGCCAGCAGTTACCAGCGGGGGGGGAGCACAGATACGCAGTATTTT
J gene: TRBJ2-7; V gene: TRBV28; clone size: once; D gene: .; CDR3 protein: CATTPRESYEQYF; CDR3 DNA: TGTGCCACCACGCCCCGGGAATCCTACGAGCAGTACTTC
J gene: TRBJ2-5; V gene: TRBV4-1; clone size: many; D gene: TRBD2; CDR3 protein: CASSTRLAGEKETQYF; CDR3 DNA: TGCGCCAGCAGCACTAGACTAGCGGGGGAGAAAGAGACCCAGTACTTC
J gene: TRBJ1-5; V gene: TRBV4-2; clone size: .; D gene: TRBD1; CDR3 protein: CASSQDHGTGVHF; CDR3 DNA: TGTGCCAGCAGCCAAGATCACGGGACAGGGGTGCATTTT
J gene: TRBJ1-6; V gene: TRBV2; clone size: .; D gene: .; CDR3 protein: CAILTDSYNSPLHF; CDR3 DNA: TGTGCCATCTTGACAGACTCCTATAATTCACCCCTCCACTTT
J gene: TRBJ2-5; V gene: TRBV7-2; clone size: .; D gene: .; CDR3 protein: CASSLRAYQETQYF; CDR3 DNA: TGTGCCAGCAGCTTACGGGCGTACCAAGAGACCCAGTACTTC
J gene: TRBJ2-3; V gene: TRBV29-1; clone size: few; D gene: .; CDR3 protein: CSERTGRTDTQYF; CDR3 DNA: TGCAGCGAACGAACAGGGAGGACAGATACGCAGTATTTT
J gene: TRBJ2-7; V gene: TRBV6-6; clone size: .; D gene: .; CDR3 protein: CASSTRDGSSYEQYF; CDR3 DNA: TGTGCCAGCAGCACCCGGGACGGGAGCTCCTACGAGCAGTACTTC
J gene: TRBJ2-3; V gene: TRBV6-2/TRBV6-3; clone size: many; D gene: .; CDR3 protein: CASSYKGTDTQYF; CDR3 DNA: TGTGCCAGCAGTTATAAGGGGACAGATACGCAGTATTTT